The source of this T cell receptor (beta chain) is a study of Ad26.COV2.S vaccination and SARS-CoV-2 variants. With 8 bases clipped from V and 2 bases from J, the junction kept 6 bases outside the gene matches. The CDR3 extends over 13 amino acids. Germline V gives CDR1 MNHEY, CDR2 SMNVEV (reference sequence). Treatment in this sample: around 19 received Ad26.COV2.S at low or high dose, single or two shots; about 5 received placebo; per-sample allocation not given. Each sample was drawn 63 days after the first injection (of vaccine or placebo). Expression of Wuhan-strain SARS-CoV-2 spike came from the Ad26 vector that formed the vaccine. Study observations and caveats: Marked by substantial breadth, spike-specific CD8+ and CD4+ T cell responses were reportedly seen after vaccination.

Using immunoSEQ multiplex PCR, the repertoire was profiled, and TCRdb retains in-frame clones only, with some absent. Of about 400,000 clones in the sample, approximately 90% are singletons; the top ten hold 1.5% to 2%. As for this clone: Its antigen remains unknown.

The origin of this receptor is a person aged 18-60 years who received the Ad26.COV2.S COVID-19 vaccine or a placebo. The source was peripheral blood, collected in a trial of Ad26.COV2.S vaccine versus placebo. The chain recombines TRBV27 with TRBJ2-7; TRBD2 agrees at 7 bases. Written as DNA, the CDR3 is TGTGCCAGCCAACGCGGGGGAACCTACGAGCAGTACTTC. It specifies CASQRGGTYEQYF.